This T cell receptor beta chain was documented in a study of metastatic and nonmetastatic thyroid tumors. In the study overall: Malignant and benign thyroid patients had repertoires compared in peripheral blood and tumor or nodule tissue. Study-wide results and caveats: TCR beta diversity was reportedly significantly higher in malignant thyroid tumors than benign nodules, in blood and tumor.

CDR1 MDHEN and CDR2 SYDVKM come from the germline V gene. The V and J ends lost 6 bases and 5 bases, in that order; junction bases with no gene match: 4. This CDR3 region has 12 residues. No patient had received any treatment before thyroid surgery. Relative to its sample, this clone is medium-sized (0.01 to 0.1%). Its antigen is unidentified. Per the authors' pipeline: It was from CDR3 differences across clinicopathological groups that a distant-metastasis classifier for papillary thyroid cancer was built. TCRdb ran MiXCR on the PCR reads. TCRdb's processing, not the study's, gives the V and J calls here. This repertoire shows 43,000 or so clones, 16% found once; its top ten account for approximately 20%.

This TCR came from a female donor with papillary thyroid cancer or a benign thyroid nodule (not recorded which). Some clones in this sample may be carry-over from other donors' samples. The specimen was blood. The V and J genes are TRBV28 and TRBJ2-7, with 7 bases matching TRBD1. Written as DNA, the CDR3 is TGTGCCAGCAGCTCCACAGGGGACGAGCAGTACTTC. This sequence encodes CASSSTGDEQYF.